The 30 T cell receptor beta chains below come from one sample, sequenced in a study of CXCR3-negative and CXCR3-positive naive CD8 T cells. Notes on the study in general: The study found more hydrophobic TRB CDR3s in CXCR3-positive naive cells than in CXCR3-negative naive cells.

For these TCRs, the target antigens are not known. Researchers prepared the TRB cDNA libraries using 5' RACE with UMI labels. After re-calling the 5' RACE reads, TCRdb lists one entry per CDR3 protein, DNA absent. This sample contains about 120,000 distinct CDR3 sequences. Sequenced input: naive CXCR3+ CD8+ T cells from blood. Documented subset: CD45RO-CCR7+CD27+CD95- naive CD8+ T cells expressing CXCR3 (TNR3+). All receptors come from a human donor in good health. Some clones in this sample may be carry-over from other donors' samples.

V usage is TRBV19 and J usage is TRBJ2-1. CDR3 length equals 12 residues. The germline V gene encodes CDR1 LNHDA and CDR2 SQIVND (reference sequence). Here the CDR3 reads CASSIGLNEQFF.

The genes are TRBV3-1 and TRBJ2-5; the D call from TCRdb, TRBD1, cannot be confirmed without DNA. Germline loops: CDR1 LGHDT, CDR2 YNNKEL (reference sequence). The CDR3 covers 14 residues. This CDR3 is CASSLGEMGGTQYF.

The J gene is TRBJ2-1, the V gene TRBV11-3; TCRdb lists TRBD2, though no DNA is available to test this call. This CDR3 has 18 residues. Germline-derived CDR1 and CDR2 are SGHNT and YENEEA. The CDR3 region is CASSFGLAGGPGYNEQFF.

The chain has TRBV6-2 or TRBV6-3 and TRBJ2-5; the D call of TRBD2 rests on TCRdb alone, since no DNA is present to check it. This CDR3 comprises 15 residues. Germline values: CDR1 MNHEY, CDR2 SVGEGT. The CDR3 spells CASSPLAGGQETQYF.

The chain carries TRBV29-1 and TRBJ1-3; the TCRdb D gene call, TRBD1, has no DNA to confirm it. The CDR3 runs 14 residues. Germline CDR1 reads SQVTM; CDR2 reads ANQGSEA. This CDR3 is CSVVREDSGNTIYF. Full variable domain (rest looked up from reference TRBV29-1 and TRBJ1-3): SAVISQKPSRDICQRGTSLTIQCQVDSQVTMMFWYRQQPGQSLTLIATANQGSEATYESGFVIDKFPISRPNLTFSTLTVSNMSPEDSSIYLCSVVREDSGNTIYFGEGSWLTVV.

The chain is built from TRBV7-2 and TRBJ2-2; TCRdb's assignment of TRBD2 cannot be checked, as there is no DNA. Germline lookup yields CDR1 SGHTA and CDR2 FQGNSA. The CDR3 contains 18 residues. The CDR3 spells CASSPGTSGGPDTGELFF.

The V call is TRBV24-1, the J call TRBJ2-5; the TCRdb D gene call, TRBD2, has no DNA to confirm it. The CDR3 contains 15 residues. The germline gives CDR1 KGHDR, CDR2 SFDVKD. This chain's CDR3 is CATSGLAGGEETQYF.

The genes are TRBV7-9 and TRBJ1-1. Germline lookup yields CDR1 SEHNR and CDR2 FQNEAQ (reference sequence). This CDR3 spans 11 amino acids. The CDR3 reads CASLSNSRAFF.

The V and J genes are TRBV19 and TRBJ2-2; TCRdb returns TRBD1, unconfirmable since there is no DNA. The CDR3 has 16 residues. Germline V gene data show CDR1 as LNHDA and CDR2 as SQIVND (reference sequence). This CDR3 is CASSLSHRLNTGELFF.

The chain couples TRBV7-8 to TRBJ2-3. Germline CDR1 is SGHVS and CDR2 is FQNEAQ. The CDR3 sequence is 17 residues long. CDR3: CASSQSQFEWGTDTQYF.

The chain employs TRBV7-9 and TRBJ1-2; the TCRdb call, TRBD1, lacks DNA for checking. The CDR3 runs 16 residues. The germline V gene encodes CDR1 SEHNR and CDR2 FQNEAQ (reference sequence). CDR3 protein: CASSLSRGTAFYGYTF.

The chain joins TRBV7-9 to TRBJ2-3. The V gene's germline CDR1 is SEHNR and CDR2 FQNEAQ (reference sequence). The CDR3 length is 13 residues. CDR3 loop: CASSLGLTDTQYF.

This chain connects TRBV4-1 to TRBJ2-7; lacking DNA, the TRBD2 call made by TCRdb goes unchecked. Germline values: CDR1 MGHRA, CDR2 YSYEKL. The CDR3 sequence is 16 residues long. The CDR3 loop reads CASSLTSGRAFDEQYF.

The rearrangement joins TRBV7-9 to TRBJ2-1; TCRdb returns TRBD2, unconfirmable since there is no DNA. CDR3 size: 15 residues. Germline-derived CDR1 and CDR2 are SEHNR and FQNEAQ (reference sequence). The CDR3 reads CASYTAGDFYNEQFF.

The CDR3 reads CSAPVRGRSNTGELFF. The rearrangement uses TRBV20-1 and TRBJ2-2; with no DNA, the TCRdb D assignment of TRBD1 cannot be verified. Germline CDR1 is DFQATT and CDR2 is SNEGSKA (reference sequence). The CDR3 spans 16 residues.

CDR3 protein: CASSSPDGLAGGAYNEQFF. The chain combines TRBV7-9 with TRBJ2-1; without DNA, the TCRdb call of TRBD2 cannot be checked. Germline CDR1 and CDR2: SEHNR and FQNEAQ (reference sequence). The CDR3 runs 19 residues.

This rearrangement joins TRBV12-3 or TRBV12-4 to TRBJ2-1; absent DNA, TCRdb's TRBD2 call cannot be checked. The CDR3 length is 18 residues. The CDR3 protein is CASSLYGTSGTTHNEQFF.

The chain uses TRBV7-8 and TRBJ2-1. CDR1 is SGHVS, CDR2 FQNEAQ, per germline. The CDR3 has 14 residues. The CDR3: CASSRLWDSEEQFF.

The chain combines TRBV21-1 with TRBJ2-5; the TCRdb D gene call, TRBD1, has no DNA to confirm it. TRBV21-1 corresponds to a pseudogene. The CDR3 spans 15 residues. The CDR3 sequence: CASSKVRALGETQYF.

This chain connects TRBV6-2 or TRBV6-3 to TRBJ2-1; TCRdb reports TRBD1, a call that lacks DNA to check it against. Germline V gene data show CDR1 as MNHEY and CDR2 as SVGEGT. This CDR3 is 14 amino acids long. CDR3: CASSYRTGAREQFF.

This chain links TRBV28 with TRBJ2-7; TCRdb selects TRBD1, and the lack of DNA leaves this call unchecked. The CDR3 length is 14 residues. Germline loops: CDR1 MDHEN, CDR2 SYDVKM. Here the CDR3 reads CASSFGTGLGEQYF.

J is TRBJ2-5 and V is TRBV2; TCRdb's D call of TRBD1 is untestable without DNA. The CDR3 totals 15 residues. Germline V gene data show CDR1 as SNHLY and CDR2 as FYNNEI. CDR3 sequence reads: CASSEAEGGAETQYF.

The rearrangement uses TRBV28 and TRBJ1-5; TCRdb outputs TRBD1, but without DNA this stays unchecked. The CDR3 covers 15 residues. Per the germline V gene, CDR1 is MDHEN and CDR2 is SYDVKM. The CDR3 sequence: CASSQKTGGYQPQHF. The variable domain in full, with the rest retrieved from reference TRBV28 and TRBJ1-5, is DVKVTQSSRYLVKRTGEKVFLECVQDMDHENMFWYRQDPGLGLRLIYFSYDVKMKEKGDIPEGYSVSREKKERFSLILESASTNQTSMYLCASSQKTGGYQPQHFGDGTRLSIL.

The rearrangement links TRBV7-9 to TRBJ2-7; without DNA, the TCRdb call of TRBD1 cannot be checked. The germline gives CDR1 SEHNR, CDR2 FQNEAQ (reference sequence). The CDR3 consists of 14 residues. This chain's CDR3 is CASSGDRDPYEQYF.

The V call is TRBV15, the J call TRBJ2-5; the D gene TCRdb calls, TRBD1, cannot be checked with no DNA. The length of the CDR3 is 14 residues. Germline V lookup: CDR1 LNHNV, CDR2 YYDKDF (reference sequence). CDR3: CATSGNRVEETQYF.

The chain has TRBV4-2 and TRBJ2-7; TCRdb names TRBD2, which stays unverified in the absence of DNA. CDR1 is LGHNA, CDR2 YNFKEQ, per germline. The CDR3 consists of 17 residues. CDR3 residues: CASSPRGPGLAGYEQYF.

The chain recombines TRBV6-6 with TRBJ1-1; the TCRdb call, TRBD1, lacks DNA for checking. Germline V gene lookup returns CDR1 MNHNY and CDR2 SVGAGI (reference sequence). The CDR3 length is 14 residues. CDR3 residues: CASTTTGLNTEAFF.

The CDR3 is CASSSTGGNEDQPQHF. The rearrangement uses TRBV12-3 or TRBV12-4 and TRBJ1-5; TCRdb designates TRBD1, a call that cannot be tested without DNA. CDR3 length: 16 amino acids.

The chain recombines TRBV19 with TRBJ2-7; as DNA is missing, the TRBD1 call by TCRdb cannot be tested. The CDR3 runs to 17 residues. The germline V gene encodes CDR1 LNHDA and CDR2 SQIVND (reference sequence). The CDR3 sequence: CASSIALSTGTSYEQYF.

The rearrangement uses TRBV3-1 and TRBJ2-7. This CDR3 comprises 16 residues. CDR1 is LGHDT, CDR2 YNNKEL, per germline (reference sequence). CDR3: CASSQGVGDLTYEQYF.